A single sample is the source of the 15 T cell receptor beta chains below, sequenced in a study of vaccination and CD4 T cells after COVID-19. As for treatment: roughly 11-day PBMC culture with coronavirus spike peptide pools or control peptides (ViraFEST assay). Their target antigens are unknown. Sequencing of the DNA from cultured CD4+ T cells was carried out with the Oncomine TCR Beta short-read assay. TCRdb re-analysed the PCR reads in MiXCR, keeping a single row per CDR3 protein. The table has under 6,000 distinct CDR3 sequences, around a fifth seen once. The sequenced sample was CD4+ T cells from blood, cultured in vitro. The receptors come from a human donor who had recovered from COVID-19.

V usage is TRBV20-1 and J usage is TRBJ2-1; TRBD2 might be the D (7 bases). Trimming pared 0 bases from V and 6 bases from J, leaving 15 bases between. The CDR3 runs 15 residues. In germline, CDR1 is DFQATT, CDR2 SNEGSKA (reference sequence). This CDR3 reads CSARDRRGGANEQFF. CDR3 bases: TGCAGTGCTAGAGATAGGAGGGGGGGGGCCAATGAGCAGTTCTTC.

The V call is TRBV7-9, the J call TRBJ1-6; D is unresolved. The ends were cut back, 4 bases at V and 0 bases at J, with 10 bases in the middle. Germline lookup yields CDR1 SEHNR and CDR2 FQNEAQ (reference sequence). CDR3 length: 16 residues. In nucleotides, the CDR3 is TGTGCCAGCAGCTCACCTCCTAGCTCCTATAATTCACCCCTCCACTTT. This gives the protein CASSSPPSSYNSPLHF.

In its sample, this clonotype ranks as medium-sized. The V gene is TRBV9, the J gene TRBJ2-3; 8 bases fit TRBD2. The trim removed 0 bases at V and 8 bases at J, leaving 11 bases unmatched. The CDR3 has 16 amino acids. The germline V gene has CDR1 SGDLS and CDR2 YYNGEE. Here the CDR3 reads CASSVEGSGRLGTQYF. CDR3 in DNA: TGTGCCAGCAGCGTAGAAGGCAGCGGGAGATTGGGTACGCAGTATTTT.

Concerning this clonotype: One end of the junction fails to match germline, which may point to a read error. The rearrangement links TRBV7-9 to TRBJ1-6; 9 bases match TRBD1. This CDR3 has 15 residues. The germline gives CDR1 SEHNR, CDR2 FQNEAQ (reference sequence). The CDR3 region has the DNA TGTGCCAGCAGCCCAATGGGACAGGGTAATTCACCCCCCCACTTT. Amino acid sequence: CASSPMGQGNSPPHF.

This clonotype was detected a few times. The rearrangement links TRBV6-1 to TRBJ2-2; TRBD2 is a possible D gene (5 bases). CDR1 is MNHNS and CDR2 is SASEGT in the germline V gene. V was trimmed by 6 bases and J by 7 bases, leaving 15 bases between them. The CDR3 is 14 residues long. Written as DNA, the CDR3 is TGTGCCAGCAGCCGCGGGTCGGCCGGCGGGGAGCTGTTTTTT. Its translation is CASSRGSAGGELFF.

Written as DNA, the CDR3 is TGTGCCTGGAGTGTTGGGGGGGGCTGGGGGAACACTGAAGCTTTCTTT. Translating gives CAWSVGGGWGNTEAFF. The gene calls are TRBV30 and TRBJ1-1, with a tentative D call TRBD1 (6 bases). The CDR3 totals 16 residues. Trimming removed 0 bases at V and 1 base at J, with 15 bases between. CDR1 is GTSNPN, CDR2 SVGIG, per germline (reference sequence).

This clonotype was counted a few times. The chain has TRBV2 and TRBJ1-4; 7 bases fit TRBD1. V trimming: 5 bases; J trimming: 6 bases; junction bases outside the gene matches: 6. This CDR3 is built from 14 residues. The germline CDR1 and CDR2 sequences are SNHLY and FYNNEI. The CDR3 DNA reads TGTGCCAGCAGTACACAGGGGTCCGATGAAAAACTGTTTTTT. This translates into CASSTQGSDEKLFF.

This clonotype rates as large. The chain links TRBV19 to TRBJ1-5; the D is unclear. V lost 2 bases, J lost 2 bases, and 10 bases lay in between. CDR3 length: 15 residues. The V gene's germline CDR1 is LNHDA and CDR2 SQIVND (reference sequence). CDR3 residues: CASSIMEGGNQPQHF. CDR3 sequence (DNA): TGTGCCAGTAGTATAATGGAGGGAGGCAATCAGCCCCAGCATTTT.

In its sample, this clonotype was seen a few times. The rearrangement links TRBV4-1 to TRBJ2-3; D remains unclear. V was cut by 0 bases and J by 2 bases, with 9 bases left in between. CDR3 length equals 15 residues. Germline V CDR1 and CDR2: MGHRA, YSYEKL. The DNA for the CDR3 is TGCGCCAGCAGCCAAGATTTGGCCCTCACAGATACGCAGTATTTT. Its translation: CASSQDLALTDTQYF.

The rearrangement links TRBV2 to TRBJ2-5; the D gene could be TRBD1 or TRBD2 (7 bases each). V was trimmed by 3 bases and J by 5 bases, leaving 13 bases between them. Germline CDR1 and CDR2: SNHLY and FYNNEI. The CDR3 spans 14 residues. The CDR3 bases are TGTGCCAGCAGTGACCGCAGGGGGGGGGAGACCCAGTACTTC. Translating gives CASSDRRGGETQYF.

In DNA, the CDR3 is TGTGCCTGGGGGGAGGTGTGGGGAAACACCATATATTTT. It is translated as CAWGEVWGNTIYF. This rearrangement joins TRBV30 to TRBJ1-3; no clear D. This CDR3 contains 13 residues. Between the trimmed V and J ends, which lost 5 bases and 4 bases, there was a span of 12 bases. Germline V CDR1 and CDR2: GTSNPN, SVGIG (reference sequence).

A remark on this clonotype: A much larger clone lies one base from this, so it may be a read error. CDR3 protein: CSASGTANTEELFF. Written as DNA, the CDR3 is TGCAGTGCCTCCGGGACAGCGAACACCGAGGAGCTGTTTTTT. The chain joins TRBV20-1 to TRBJ2-2; 7 nucleotides match TRBD1. CDR3 length: 14 amino acids. Per germline, CDR1 DFQATT and CDR2 SNEGSKA (reference sequence).

The gene calls are TRBV11-3 and TRBJ2-3, with a possible D match to TRBD2 (5 bases). From germline, CDR1 is SGHNT and CDR2 YENEEA. Trimming removed 3 bases from V and 2 bases from J, with 15 bases in between. The CDR3 is 16 residues long. CDR3 loop: CASSLGRAAHTDTQYF. The DNA of the CDR3 is TGTGCCAGCAGCTTGGGCCGAGCGGCGCACACAGATACGCAGTATTTT.

This clonotype was seen only a few times. The chain employs TRBV10-3 and TRBJ1-6, with 7 bases fitting TRBD1. Looked up from germline, CDR1 is ENHRY and CDR2 is SYGVKD. V was clipped by 6 bases and J by 5 bases; unmatched bases: 4. The CDR3 is made up of 14 amino acids. The CDR3 DNA follows: TGTGCCATCAGACCTACAGGGGATAATTCACCCCTCCACTTT. This sequence encodes CAIRPTGDNSPLHF.

J is TRBJ2-5 and V is TRBV2; perhaps D is TRBD1 or TRBD2 (5 bases each). V was pared by 1 base and J by 3 bases, with 15 bases between. The CDR3 has 16 amino acids. Germline assignment: CDR1 SNHLY and CDR2 FYNNEI. CDR3 DNA: TGTGCCAGCAGTGAAGGTACGCTACGAGGGGAAGAGACCCAGTACTTC. Amino acids: CASSEGTLRGEETQYF.